These 20 T cell receptor beta chains came from one sample sequenced in a study of shared clonotypes between healthy human individuals. The repertoire was sequenced with immunoSEQ multiplex PCR; TCRdb's copy has only in-frame clones and lacks some. Seen here are a few million clones, under 97% observed once, and the top ten hold 0.13%. The specimen sequenced was naive CD4+ T cells sorted from blood. Subset meaning: CD45RA+ positively selected. The origin of the receptors is a man aged 18 to 30 in good health.

As concerns this clone: At one boundary the junction diverges from the germline segment, which might be a read error. The chain is built from TRBV28 and TRBJ1-1, with D perhaps TRBD1 (5 bases). Per the germline V gene, CDR1 is MDHEN and CDR2 is SYDVKM. The CDR3 runs 13 residues. CDR3 in amino acids: CASTLGGNPEAFF. In nucleotides, the CDR3 is TGTGCCAGCACTCTCGGGGGGAACCCTGAAGCTTTCTTT. The full variable domain, completed using reference TRBV28 and TRBJ1-1, is DVKVTQSSRYLVKRTGEKVFLECVQDMDHENMFWYRQDPGLGLRLIYFSYDVKMKEKGDIPEGYSVSREKKERFSLILESASTNQTSMYLCASTLGGNPEAFFGQGTRLTVV.

The rearrangement joins TRBV27 to TRBJ2-1, with 7 bases identical to TRBD2. Losses at the gene ends were 5 bases for V and 7 bases for J; bases not matched to a gene: 11. Looked up from germline, CDR1 is MNHEY and CDR2 is SMNVEV (reference sequence). CDR3 length: 15 amino acids. CDR3 in amino acids: CASSPPGLGGNEQFF. The CDR3 DNA is TGTGCCAGCAGTCCACCAGGACTAGGTGGGAATGAGCAGTTCTTC.

The CDR3, as DNA: TGTGCCAGCAGTTTAAGGCAGACCGCCTACGAGCAGTACTTC. Encoded protein: CASSLRQTAYEQYF. V usage is TRBV27 and J usage is TRBJ2-7; no clear D gene. V dropped 2 bases and J dropped 2 bases, with 10 bases sitting between them. Germline CDR1 is MNHEY and CDR2 is SMNVEV (reference sequence). The CDR3 has 14 amino acids.

The chain recombines TRBV28 with TRBJ1-6; 7 nucleotides agree with TRBD1. There are 15 residues in the CDR3. From germline, CDR1 is MDHEN and CDR2 SYDVKM. Trimming removed 2 bases from V and 4 bases from J; junction bases left unmatched: 2. CDR3 in DNA: TGTGCCAGCAGTTTAGGACAGGTATATAATTCACCCCTCCACTTT. Amino acid sequence: CASSLGQVYNSPLHF. Variable domain in full (rest from reference TRBV28 and TRBJ1-6): DVKVTQSSRYLVKRTGEKVFLECVQDMDHENMFWYRQDPGLGLRLIYFSYDVKMKEKGDIPEGYSVSREKKERFSLILESASTNQTSMYLCASSLGQVYNSPLHFGNGTRLTVT.

As DNA, the CDR3 is TGTGCCAGCAGCTTCCGGACAGGGGCAACCTCCTCCTCTGGAAACACCATATATTTT. Translating it yields CASSFRTGATSSSGNTIYF. This rearrangement joins TRBV11-2 to TRBJ1-3; TRBD1 matches at 9 bases. With V trimmed by 3 bases and J by 0 bases, 12 bases remained unmatched. CDR3 size: 19 residues. CDR1 is SGHAT, CDR2 FQNNGV, per germline.

About this clone: This specimen includes other DNA sequences encoding the same CDR3. The rearrangement joins TRBV5-1 to TRBJ2-6, with D perhaps given as TRBD1 or TRBD2 (5 bases each). The V gene's germline CDR1 is SGHRS and CDR2 YFSETQ. V was cut by 0 bases and J by 4 bases, with 8 bases left in between. The CDR3 is 15 amino acids. The chain's CDR3 is CASSLAGPGANVLTF. The CDR3 DNA reads TGCGCCAGCAGCTTGGCGGGGCCCGGGGCCAACGTCCTGACTTTC.

The chain carries TRBV11-2 and TRBJ1-2; D is possibly TRBD1 (5 bases). Germline V gene data show CDR1 as SGHAT and CDR2 as FQNNGV. The germline V and J ends were trimmed by 4 bases and 4 bases, with 7 bases remaining between them. The CDR3 is made up of 12 amino acids. The CDR3 is CASSSGRYGYTF. As DNA, the CDR3 is TGTGCCAGCAGCTCGGGACGCTATGGCTACACCTTC.

The rearrangement uses TRBV19 and TRBJ2-7; weak D call: TRBD1 (7 bases). Germline CDR1 reads LNHDA; CDR2 reads SQIVND (reference sequence). CDR3 length equals 15 residues. Trimming pared 5 bases from V and 0 bases from J, leaving 14 bases between. The CDR3: CASSRGTANSYEQYF. CDR3 DNA sequence: TGTGCCAGTAGTCGGGGGACAGCTAACTCCTACGAGCAGTACTTC.

J is TRBJ1-1 and V is TRBV6-5, with 8 positions matching TRBD1. The CDR3 loop spans 15 amino acids. Germline V lookup: CDR1 MNHEY, CDR2 SVGAGI. J gave up 6 bases and V 0 bases, and 6 bases lay outside the gene matches. CDR3 protein: CASSYSPTGAAEAFF. In DNA form, the CDR3 reads TGTGCCAGCAGTTACTCACCGACAGGGGCGGCTGAAGCTTTCTTT.

Remarks on this clone: The sample has other DNA sequences that encode this CDR3 too. V and J are TRBV18 and TRBJ2-2; 9 bases map to TRBD1. This CDR3 is built from 16 residues. CDR1 is KGHSH and CDR2 is LQKENI in the germline V gene. J lost 4 bases, V lost 1 base, and 4 bases had no gene match. This chain's CDR3 is CASSPLLGQGTGELFF. In DNA, the CDR3 is TGTGCCAGCTCACCACTCCTGGGACAGGGCACCGGGGAGCTGTTTTTT.

The chain links TRBV11-2 to TRBJ2-5, with 7 bases matching TRBD1. The V gene's germline CDR1 is SGHAT and CDR2 FQNNGV. The CDR3 extends over 14 amino acids. After removal of 5 bases from V and 7 bases from J, the junction contained 10 bases not matched to a gene. As DNA, the CDR3 is TGTGCCAGCAGCCCCGACGGGACAGTCGGGACCCAGTACTTC. It is translated as CASSPDGTVGTQYF. The full variable domain, its missing parts supplied by reference TRBV11-2 and TRBJ2-5, is EAGVAQSPRYKIIEKRQSVAFWCNPISGHATLYWYQQILGQGPKLLIQFQNNGVVDDSQLPKDRFSAERLKGVDSTLKIQPAKLEDSAVYLCASSPDGTVGTQYFGPGTRLLVL.

The J gene is TRBJ1-5, the V gene TRBV27, with unresolved D. From germline, CDR1 is MNHEY and CDR2 SMNVEV (reference sequence). Trimming took off 3 bases at V and 1 base at J, with 10 bases between the two ends. The CDR3 length is 15 residues. In nucleotides, the CDR3 is TGTGCCAGCAGTTTCGAGGGATTGAGCAATCAGCCCCAGCATTTT. This sequence encodes CASSFEGLSNQPQHF.

V is TRBV5-1 and J is TRBJ2-2; 7 bases are shared with TRBD2. Germline loops: CDR1 SGHRS, CDR2 YFSETQ. This CDR3 region has 16 residues. V lost 2 bases and J lost 6; bases outside the gene matches: 10. DNA for the CDR3: TGCGCCAGCAGCTTAAATAGCGGGTCGGCTGCCGGGGAGCTGTTTTTT. Translated, it gives CASSLNSGSAAGELFF.

The chain uses TRBV18 and TRBJ2-1, with no clear D. V lost 2 bases and J lost 2, with 10 bases in between. The CDR3 covers 15 residues. Looked up from germline, CDR1 is KGHSH and CDR2 is LQKENI. The CDR3 nucleotides read TGTGCCAGCTCACCATCCACCCGCACCTACAATGAGCAGTTCTTC. Protein product: CASSPSTRTYNEQFF. Full variable domain (outside the CDR3, taken from reference TRBV18 and TRBJ2-1): NAGVMQNPRHLVRRRGQEARLRCSPMKGHSHVYWYRQLPEEGLKFMVYLQKENIIDESGMPKERFSAEFPKEGPSILRIQQVVRGDSAAYFCASSPSTRTYNEQFFGPGTRLTVL.

Worth noting for this clone: Other DNA sequences in this specimen translate into the identical CDR3. The V call is TRBV7-2, the J call TRBJ2-3; D uncertain. Germline assignment: CDR1 SGHTA and CDR2 FQGNSA. The CDR3 consists of 14 residues. Trimming pared 1 base from V and 3 bases from J, leaving 8 bases between. The CDR3 region has the DNA TGTGCCAGCAGCTTAGAACCGAGGACAGATACGCAGTATTTT. It codes for CASSLEPRTDTQYF.

The chain uses TRBV30 and TRBJ2-5; 15 nucleotides match TRBD2. This CDR3 is 18 amino acids long. The V gene's germline CDR1 is GTSNPN and CDR2 SVGIG (reference sequence). The junction had 7 bases not matched to a gene; V was cut back by 1 base and J by 1 base. CDR3 amino acids: CAWSDRTSGRAFQETQYF. CDR3 sequence (DNA): TGTGCCTGGAGTGACCGGACTAGCGGGAGGGCCTTCCAAGAGACCCAGTACTTC.

The chain uses TRBV7-8 and TRBJ1-1, with D possibly matching TRBD1 (5 bases). The CDR3 sequence is 16 residues long. V lost 0 bases, J lost 1 base, and 12 bases lay in between. Germline lookup yields CDR1 SGHVS and CDR2 FQNEAQ. The CDR3 sequence: CASSLAGGSANTEAFF. The DNA of the CDR3 is TGTGCCAGCAGCTTAGCCGGGGGATCGGCGAACACTGAAGCTTTCTTT.

This chain links TRBV6-5 with TRBJ1-6; the D gene is possibly TRBD1 (5 bases). The CDR3 spans 15 residues. CDR1 is MNHEY and CDR2 is SVGAGI in the germline V gene. Trimming took off 6 bases at V and 6 bases at J, with 15 bases between the two ends. CDR3 DNA: TGTGCCAGCAGACCTACCGGGACCCTTAATTCACCCCTCCACTTT. Protein sequence: CASRPTGTLNSPLHF.

The chain recombines TRBV5-1 with TRBJ2-1; 9 bases agree with TRBD1. From germline, CDR1 is SGHRS and CDR2 YFSETQ. With V trimmed by 3 bases and J by 7 bases, 11 bases remained unmatched. The CDR3 totals 16 residues. The CDR3 region has the DNA TGCGCCAGCAGCTGGAGAGGGACAGGGAAGATAAATGAGCAGTTCTTC. Protein product: CASSWRGTGKINEQFF. The full variable domain, rest sourced from reference TRBV5-1 and TRBJ2-1, is KAGVTQTPRYLIKTRGQQVTLSCSPISGHRSVSWYQQTPGQGLQFLFEYFSETQRNKGNFPGRFSGRQFSNSRSEMNVSTLELGDSALYLCASSWRGTGKINEQFFGPGTRLTVL.

The chain combines TRBV19 with TRBJ1-2; 8 positions agree with TRBD1. This CDR3 is built from 12 residues. CDR1 and CDR2 from the germline V gene are LNHDA and SQIVND (reference sequence). The V and J ends lost 5 bases and 8 bases, in that order; junction bases with no gene match: 4. CDR3 sequence: CASSWTGSGYTF. In DNA, the CDR3 is TGTGCCAGTAGTTGGACAGGGTCCGGCTACACCTTC.